This entry features one T cell receptor (beta chain) sequence. Its specificity is not known. The sample is drawn from a study of cytomegalovirus exposure and HLA in healthy donors. At the level of the study: Genotyping of hundreds of donors showed that 80% to 90% belonged to the Caucasian-associated ancestry cluster.

Germline CDR1 reads GTSNPN; CDR2 reads SVGIG (reference sequence). The CDR3 covers 13 residues. The V and J ends lost 0 bases and 1 base respectively, with 6 bases between them. Study-level findings and limits: Reportedly, HLA-A and HLA-B alleles of most subjects were accurately predicted from TCR beta. According to the study, 160 or so TCR beta chains were cytomegalovirus-associated.

The PCR contained 60 Vbeta and 13 Jbeta primers. TCRdb's table, derived via immunoSEQ multiplex PCR, lists solely in-frame clones and lacks some. Among around 150,000 clones listed, roughly 77% were seen once. The chain recombines TRBV30 with TRBJ1-1; D remains unclear. The sequencing input was PBMCs. The sequence derives from a man between 18 and 35 years old in good health and CMV-seropositive. CDR3 DNA: TGTGCCTGGAGTGTGAGGAGGAACACTGAAGCTTTCTTT. It is translated as CAWSVRRNTEAFF.